The subject of this entry is one TCR beta chain. Its matching antigen is unknown. CD8+ and CD4+ blood T cells underwent TCR beta sequencing. Purification of the CD8+ and CD4+ T cells relied on negative isolation, and TEMRA cells underwent FACS enrichment. From germline, CDR1 is SGHRS and CDR2 YFSETQ. The V segment lost 4 bases and the J segment 1 base; nucleotides outside the gene matches: 5. The CDR3 has 16 residues. This specimen belongs to a study of CD8 T cells in Susac syndrome. The study's findings and limits: The authors acknowledged that their TCR sequencing and HLA analysis involved a relatively small number of individuals.

RNA in amounts of roughly 0.45 to 1 ug was reverse transcribed with random hexamers. A multiplex approach, immunoSEQ multiplex PCR, amplified TCR beta CDR3 across 54 Vbeta and 13 Jbeta. TCRdb recomputed calls from the immunoSEQ multiplex PCR reads with MiXCR, one row per CDR3 protein. The data hold tens of thousands of distinct CDR3 sequences, with 96% observed a single time. The clonotype comes from a human donor with multiple sclerosis. The sample was CD4+ T cells from PBMCs. The chain links TRBV5-1 to TRBJ2-6, with 7 positions matching TRBD1. CDR3 protein: CASSPTGNSGANVLTF. The DNA of the CDR3 is TGCGCCAGCAGCCCGACAGGGAATTCTGGGGCCAACGTCCTGACTTTC.